This TCR beta chain emerged from a study of T cells in Graves' hyperthyroidism and ophthalmopathy. Looking at the study overall: Pretreatment peripheral blood was obtained at initial diagnosis. Regarding the study as a whole: Stable hyperthyroidism and ophthalmopathy were separated using 13 V-J signatures.

A remark on this clonotype: Antigen specificity is unknown.

Patients between 18 and 65 years old had hyperthyroidism, newly diagnosed and lasting under 2 months. Researchers took RNA transcripts and amplified the TCR beta CDR3 regions from them. A set of HTBI primers served as the primers for a first-round RT-PCR of the TCR CDR3. In TCRdb, the multiplex PCR reads were re-called with MiXCR into one record per CDR3 protein. The data contain some 740,000 distinct CDR3 sequences, 14% of them singletons. V was clipped by 3 bases and J by 2 bases; unmatched bases: 4. Germline V gene lookup returns CDR1 MNHNS and CDR2 SASEGT. This CDR3 is 15 amino acids long. This rearrangement joins TRBV6-1 to TRBJ1-1, with 9 nucleotides matching TRBD1. The material sequenced was blood. The sequence derives from a woman younger than 30 with Graves' hyperthyroidism. CDR3 residues: CASSDGTGLNTEAFF. The CDR3 DNA follows: TGTGCCAGCAGTGACGGGACAGGGCTCAACACTGAAGCTTTCTTT.